This T cell receptor beta chain stems from a study of blood T cell repertoires in COVID-19. Repertoires were generated with immunoSEQ multiplex PCR, while TCRdb's copy carries only in-frame clones and drops some. The table has around 78,000 clones, roughly 87% seen once. Germline V CDR1 and CDR2: GTSNPN, SVGIG (reference sequence). The CDR3 is made up of 14 amino acids. The J segment lost 0 bases and the V segment lost 4 bases, leaving 4 bases of the junction unmatched. This clone has a single count. The chain is built from TRBV30 and TRBJ1-1, with 8 bases that match TRBD1. The source is a woman aged 45-65 years in a cohort sampled during active COVID-19. The sample consisted of peripheral blood. The CDR3 sequence is CAWNLGQVNTEAFF. The CDR3 nucleotides are TGTGCCTGGAATCTGGGACAGGTGAACACTGAAGCTTTCTTT. Drawing the rest from reference TRBV30 and TRBJ1-1, the complete variable domain is SQTIHQWPATLVQPVGSPLSLECTVEGTSNPNLYWYRQAAGRGLQLLFYSVGIGQISSEVPQNLSASRPQDRQFILSSKKLLLSDSGFYLCAWNLGQVNTEAFFGQGTRLTVV.